The text below deals with one T cell receptor beta chain. Its antigen specificity is not known. No much larger clone is present one base from it, and per-base qualities are unavailable. TCRbeta CDR3 regions were amplified from genomic DNA using the immunoSEQ Assay, a bias-controlled multiplex PCR. The paper's processing steps were these. The number of nucleated cells in each sample was estimated from the amplification of reference gene primers within the assay. Sequence reads were collapsed and filtered to measure the absolute abundance of every unique TCRbeta CDR3 rearrangement. For each sample, productive Simpson clonality was calculated as the square root of Simpson's diversity index across productive rearrangements. Sourced from immuneACCESS, this table was stored by TCRdb with only in-frame sequences that have V and J called. A share of the clones is absent; for the studies checked, an unresolved V gene accounts for under half, and the remainder has no known explanation. The DNA was the basis for D and trimming; V, J and clone size are from that table. This sample has under 150,000 clones in its table, and 84% of those were observed once. 3.9% of the sample lies in the top ten.

V is clipped by 5 bases and J by 4 bases, and the sequence between their germline boundaries is 10 bases long. CDR1 SGHDN and CDR2 FVKESK are derived from the germline V gene. The CDR3 starts with the cysteine, ends with the phenylalanine, and has 13 residues. The entry retains the CDR3 DNA only, 39 bases that are in frame from base 1. Participants in the prospective study were enrolled through a virtual design, were aged roughly 18 to 100 years, and lived in some 24 United States geographic areas. In the prospective study, participants were assigned to cohorts based on the clinical history participants reported in a screening survey and a study questionnaire. Mobile phlebotomists in the prospective study collected whole blood, serum and a nasopharyngeal or oropharyngeal swab from every participant. Prospective study participants could optionally give additional blood draws and questionnaires over a roughly 2-month period. Before DNA extraction, blood samples from the prospective study were shipped at room temperature or frozen.

This entry belongs to a study of blood T cell repertoires in COVID-19 (dated by TCRdb to the early 2020s). General notes on the study: Recovered participants in ImmuneRACE Cohort 3 were defined by two consecutive negative NP/OP PCR tests, clearance by a healthcare professional, or resolution of symptoms. The collaborator samples originated in the United States, Italy and Spain and spanned the acute and convalescent phases of COVID-19. The prospective study material was composed of cDNA or gDNA derived from T cells, B-cell-depleted T cells, or PBMCs. HLA class I and class II types, where available, came from metadata supplied by the sample provider rather than from assay-based typing. The dataset comprised deeply sampled blood TCRbeta repertoires from subjects exposed to, actively infected with, or recovered from COVID-19. The sample metadata nearly always contained a de-identified subject ID, COVID-19 status, age in years and sex. A freely available public database, intended as a resource for researchers studying the immune response to SARS-CoV-2, is where the repertoires were released. The samples were drawn from the first 160 participants of the ongoing ImmuneRACE study and from 950 to 1,500 subjects provided by 6 global collaborators.

The paper's findings and limits, for the study overall: How much clinical and demographic metadata was included differed by source and by participant, and the metadata was provided uncurated.

The receptor was derived from a man in his forties or fifties in a cohort exposed to, infected with or recovered from COVID-19 (not recorded which). This sequence uses TRBV14 and TRBJ2-3; the D gene remains uncertain. Sequenced sample: PBMCs or T cells enriched from blood (not recorded which). The nucleotide sequence reads TGTGCCAGCAGCACCCTTACGGCAGATACGCAGTATTTT. This sequence encodes CASSTLTADTQYF.